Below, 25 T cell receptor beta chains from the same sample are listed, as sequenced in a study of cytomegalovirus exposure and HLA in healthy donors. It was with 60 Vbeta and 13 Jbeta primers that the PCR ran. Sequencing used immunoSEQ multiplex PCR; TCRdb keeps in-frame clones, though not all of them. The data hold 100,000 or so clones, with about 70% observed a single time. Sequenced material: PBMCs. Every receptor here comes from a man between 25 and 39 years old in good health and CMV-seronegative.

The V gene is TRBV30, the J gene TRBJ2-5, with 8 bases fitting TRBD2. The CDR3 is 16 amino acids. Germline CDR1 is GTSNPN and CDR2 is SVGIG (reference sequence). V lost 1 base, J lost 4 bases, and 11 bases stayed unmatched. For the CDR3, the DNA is TGTGCCTGGAGTGGGGGGGCAGCGGGAGAAGGAGAGACCCAGTACTTC. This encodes CAWSGGAAGEGETQYF.

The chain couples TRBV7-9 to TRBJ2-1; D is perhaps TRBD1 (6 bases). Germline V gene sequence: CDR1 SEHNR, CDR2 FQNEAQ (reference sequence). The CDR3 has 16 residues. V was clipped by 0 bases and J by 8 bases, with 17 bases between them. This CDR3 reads CASSLAPQGYWDEQFF. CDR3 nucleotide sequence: TGTGCCAGCAGCTTAGCGCCCCAGGGGTACTGGGATGAGCAGTTCTTC.

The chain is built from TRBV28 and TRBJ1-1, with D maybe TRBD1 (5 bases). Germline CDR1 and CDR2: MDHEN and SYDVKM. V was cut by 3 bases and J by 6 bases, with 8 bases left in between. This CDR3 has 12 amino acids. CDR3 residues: CASSFLGAEAFF. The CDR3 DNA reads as TGTGCCAGCAGTTTCCTAGGGGCTGAAGCTTTCTTT.

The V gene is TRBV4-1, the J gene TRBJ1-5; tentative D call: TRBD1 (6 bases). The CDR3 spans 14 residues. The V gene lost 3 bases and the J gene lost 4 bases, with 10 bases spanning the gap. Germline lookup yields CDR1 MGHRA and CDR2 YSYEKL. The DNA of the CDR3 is TGCGCCAGCAGCCACGGACAGACGAATCAGCCCCAGCATTTT. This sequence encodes CASSHGQTNQPQHF.

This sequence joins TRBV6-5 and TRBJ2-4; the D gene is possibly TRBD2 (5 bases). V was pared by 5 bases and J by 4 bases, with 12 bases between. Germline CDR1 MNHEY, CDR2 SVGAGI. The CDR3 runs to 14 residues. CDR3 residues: CASSAPGIKNIQYF. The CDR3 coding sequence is TGTGCCAGCAGTGCACCGGGGATAAAAAACATTCAGTACTTC.

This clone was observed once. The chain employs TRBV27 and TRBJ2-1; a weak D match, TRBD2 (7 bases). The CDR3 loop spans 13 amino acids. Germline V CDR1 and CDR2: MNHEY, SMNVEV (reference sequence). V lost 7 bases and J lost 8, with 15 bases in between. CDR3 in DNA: TGTGCCAGCACCGAGGGAGGGGGGTATGAGCAGTTCTTC. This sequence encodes CASTEGGGYEQFF.

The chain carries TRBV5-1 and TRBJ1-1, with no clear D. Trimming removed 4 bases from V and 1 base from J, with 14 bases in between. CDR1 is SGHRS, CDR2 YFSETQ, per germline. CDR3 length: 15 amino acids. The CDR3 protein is CASSERDTKNTEAFF. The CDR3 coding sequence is TGCGCCAGCAGCGAGAGGGATACTAAGAACACTGAAGCTTTCTTT.

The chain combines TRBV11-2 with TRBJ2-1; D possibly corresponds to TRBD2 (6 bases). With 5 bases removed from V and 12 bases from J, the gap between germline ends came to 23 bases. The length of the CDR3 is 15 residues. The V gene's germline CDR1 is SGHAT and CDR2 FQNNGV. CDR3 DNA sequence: TGTGCCAGCAGCACACACACCCCTAGCGAAAGGGGGCAGTTCTTC. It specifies CASSTHTPSERGQFF. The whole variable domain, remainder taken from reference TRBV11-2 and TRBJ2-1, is EAGVAQSPRYKIIEKRQSVAFWCNPISGHATLYWYQQILGQGPKLLIQFQNNGVVDDSQLPKDRFSAERLKGVDSTLKIQPAKLEDSAVYLCASSTHTPSERGQFFGPGTRLTVL.

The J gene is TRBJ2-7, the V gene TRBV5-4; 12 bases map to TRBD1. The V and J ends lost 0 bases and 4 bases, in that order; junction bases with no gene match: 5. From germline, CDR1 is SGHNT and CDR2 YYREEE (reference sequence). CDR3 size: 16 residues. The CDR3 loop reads CASSLAGQGARYEQYF. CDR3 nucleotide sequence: TGTGCCAGCAGCTTGGCGGGACAGGGGGCGCGTTACGAGCAGTACTTC.

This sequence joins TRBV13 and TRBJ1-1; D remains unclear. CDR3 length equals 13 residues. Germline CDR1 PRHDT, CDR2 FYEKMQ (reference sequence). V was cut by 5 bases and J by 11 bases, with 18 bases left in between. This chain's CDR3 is CASSPRHSAGAFF. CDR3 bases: TGTGCCAGCAGCCCGAGACATTCCGCGGGGGCTTTCTTT. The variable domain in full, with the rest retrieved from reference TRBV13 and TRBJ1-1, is AAGVIQSPRHLIKEKRETATLKCYPIPRHDTVYWYQQGPGQDPQFLISFYEKMQSDKGSIPDRFSAQQFSDYHSELNMSSLELGDSALYFCASSPRHSAGAFFGQGTRLTVV.

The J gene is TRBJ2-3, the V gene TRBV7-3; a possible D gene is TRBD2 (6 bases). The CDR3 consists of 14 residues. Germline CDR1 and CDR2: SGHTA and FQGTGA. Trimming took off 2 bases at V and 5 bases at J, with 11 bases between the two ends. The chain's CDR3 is CASSLGGGGDTQYF. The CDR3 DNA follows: TGTGCCAGCAGCTTAGGTGGGGGAGGAGATACGCAGTATTTT.

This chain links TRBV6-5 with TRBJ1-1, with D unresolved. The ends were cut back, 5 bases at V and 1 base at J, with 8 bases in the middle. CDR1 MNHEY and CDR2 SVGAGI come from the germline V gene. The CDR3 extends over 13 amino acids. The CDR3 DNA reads TGTGCCAGCAGTAATCAGGAGAACACTGAAGCTTTCTTT. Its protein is CASSNQENTEAFF.

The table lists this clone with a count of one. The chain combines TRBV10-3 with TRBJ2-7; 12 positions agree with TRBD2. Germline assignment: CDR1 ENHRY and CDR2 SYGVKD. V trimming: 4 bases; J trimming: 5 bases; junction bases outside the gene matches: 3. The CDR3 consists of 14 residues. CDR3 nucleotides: TGTGCCATCAGTGGAGGGACTAGCGGGCACGAGCAGTACTTC. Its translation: CAISGGTSGHEQYF.

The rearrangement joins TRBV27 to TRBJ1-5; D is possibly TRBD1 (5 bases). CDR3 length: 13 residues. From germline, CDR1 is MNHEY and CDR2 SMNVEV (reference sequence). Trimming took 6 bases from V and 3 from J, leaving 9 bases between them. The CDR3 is CASRRQINQPQHF. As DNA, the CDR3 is TGTGCCAGCAGACGACAGATCAATCAGCCCCAGCATTTT.

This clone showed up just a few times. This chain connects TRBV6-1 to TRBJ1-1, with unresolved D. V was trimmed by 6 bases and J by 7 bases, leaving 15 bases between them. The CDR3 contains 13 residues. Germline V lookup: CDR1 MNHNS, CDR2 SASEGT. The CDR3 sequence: CASSPLRAREAFF. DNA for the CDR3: TGTGCCAGCAGCCCCTTGAGGGCCCGTGAAGCTTTCTTT.

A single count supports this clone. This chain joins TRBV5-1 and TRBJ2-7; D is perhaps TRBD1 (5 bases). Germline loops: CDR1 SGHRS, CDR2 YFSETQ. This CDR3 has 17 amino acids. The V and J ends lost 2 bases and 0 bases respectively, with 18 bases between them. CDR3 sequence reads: CASSFVPSGSSSYEQYF. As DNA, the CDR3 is TGCGCCAGCAGCTTCGTTCCTTCAGGGTCGAGCTCCTACGAGCAGTACTTC. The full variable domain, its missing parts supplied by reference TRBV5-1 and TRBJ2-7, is KAGVTQTPRYLIKTRGQQVTLSCSPISGHRSVSWYQQTPGQGLQFLFEYFSETQRNKGNFPGRFSGRQFSNSRSEMNVSTLELGDSALYLCASSFVPSGSSSYEQYFGPGTRLTVT.

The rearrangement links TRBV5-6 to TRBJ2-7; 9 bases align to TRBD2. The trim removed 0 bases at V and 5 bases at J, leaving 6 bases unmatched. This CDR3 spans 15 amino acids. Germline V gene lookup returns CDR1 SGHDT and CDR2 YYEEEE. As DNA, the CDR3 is TGTGCCAGCAGCTTGGCCCTAGCGGGAAACCACGAGCAGTACTTC. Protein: CASSLALAGNHEQYF.

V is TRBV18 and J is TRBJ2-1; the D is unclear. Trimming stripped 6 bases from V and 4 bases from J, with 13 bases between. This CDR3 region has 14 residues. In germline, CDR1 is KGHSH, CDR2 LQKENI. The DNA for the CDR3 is TGTGCCAGCTCTCTTTCTCTAGAGTACAATGAGCAGTTCTTC. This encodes CASSLSLEYNEQFF. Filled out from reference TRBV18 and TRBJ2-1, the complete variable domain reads NAGVMQNPRHLVRRRGQEARLRCSPMKGHSHVYWYRQLPEEGLKFMVYLQKENIIDESGMPKERFSAEFPKEGPSILRIQQVVRGDSAAYFCASSLSLEYNEQFFGPGTRLTVL.

The CDR3 sequence: CAQGGTGGEFYTDTQYF. The CDR3 bases are TGTGCCCAAGGGGGGACAGGGGGCGAGTTTTATACAGATACGCAGTATTTT. The rearrangement joins TRBV7-9 to TRBJ2-3; 12 bases align to TRBD1. From germline, CDR1 is SEHNR and CDR2 FQNEAQ (reference sequence). CDR3 length: 17 amino acids. V shed 11 bases and J 3 bases; nucleotides not matched to a gene: 15.

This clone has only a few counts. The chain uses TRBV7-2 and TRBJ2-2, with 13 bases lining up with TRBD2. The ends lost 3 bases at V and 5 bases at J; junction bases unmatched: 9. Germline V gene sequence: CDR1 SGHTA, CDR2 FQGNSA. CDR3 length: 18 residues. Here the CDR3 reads CASSLRPSGLAGTGELFF. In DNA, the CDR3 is TGTGCCAGCAGCTTGCGCCCCTCGGGACTAGCGGGGACCGGGGAGCTGTTTTTT.

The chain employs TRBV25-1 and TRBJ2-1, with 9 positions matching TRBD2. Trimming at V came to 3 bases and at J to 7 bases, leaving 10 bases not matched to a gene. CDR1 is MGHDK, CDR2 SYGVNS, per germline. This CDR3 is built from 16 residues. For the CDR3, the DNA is TGTGCCAGCAGTGAGGGGAGACTAGCGGAGGGAAATGAGCAGTTCTTC. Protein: CASSEGRLAEGNEQFF.

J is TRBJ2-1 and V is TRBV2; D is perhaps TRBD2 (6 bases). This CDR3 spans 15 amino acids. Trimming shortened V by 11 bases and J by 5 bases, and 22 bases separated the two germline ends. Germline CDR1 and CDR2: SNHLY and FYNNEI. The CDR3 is CAGKPPGLANNEQFF. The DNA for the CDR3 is TGTGCCGGCAAACCACCGGGACTGGCAAACAATGAGCAGTTCTTC. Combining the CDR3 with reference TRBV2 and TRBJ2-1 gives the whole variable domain EPEVTQTPSHQVTQMGQEVILRCVPISNHLYFYWYRQILGQKVEFLVSFYNNEISEKSEIFDDQFSVERPDGSNFTLKIRSTKLEDSAMYFCAGKPPGLANNEQFFGPGTRLTVL.

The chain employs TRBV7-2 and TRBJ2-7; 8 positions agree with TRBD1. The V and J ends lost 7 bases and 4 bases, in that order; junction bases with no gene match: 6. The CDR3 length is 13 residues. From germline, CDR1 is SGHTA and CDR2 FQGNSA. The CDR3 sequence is CASTTGGGYEQYF. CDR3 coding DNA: TGTGCCAGCACCACAGGGGGTGGTTACGAGCAGTACTTC. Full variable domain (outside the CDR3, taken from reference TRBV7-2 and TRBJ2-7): GAGVSQSPSNKVTEKGKDVELRCDPISGHTALYWYRQSLGQGLEFLIYFQGNSAPDKSGLPSDRFSAERTGGSVSTLTIQRTQQEDSAVYLCASTTGGGYEQYFGPGTRLTVT.

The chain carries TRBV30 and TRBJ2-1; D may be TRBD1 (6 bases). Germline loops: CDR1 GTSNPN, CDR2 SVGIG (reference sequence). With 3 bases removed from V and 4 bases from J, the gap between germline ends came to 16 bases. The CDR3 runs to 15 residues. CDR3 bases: TGTGCCTGGAGGGCCGGGACACACCGATACAATGAGCAGTTCTTC. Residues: CAWRAGTHRYNEQFF.

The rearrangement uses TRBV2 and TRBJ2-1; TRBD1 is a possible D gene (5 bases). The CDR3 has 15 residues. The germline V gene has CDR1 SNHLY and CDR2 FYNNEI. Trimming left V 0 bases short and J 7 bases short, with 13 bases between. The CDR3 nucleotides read TGTGCCAGCAGTGAAGCCAGGGCCGCAGGAAATGAGCAGTTCTTC. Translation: CASSEARAAGNEQFF.